The entry below describes one TCR beta chain. This clone showed up just a few times. What antigen it recognizes has not been identified. There are no base qualities to consult, and no much larger clone falls within one base. The immunoSEQ Assay, a bias-controlled multiplex PCR, was used to amplify TCRbeta CDR3 regions from genomic DNA. Per the source publication's procedure: The number of nucleated cells in each sample was estimated by amplification of reference gene primers within the assay. To quantify the absolute abundance of each unique TCRbeta CDR3 rearrangement, sequence reads were collapsed and filtered. Productive Simpson clonality was computed per sample as the square root of Simpson's diversity index over productive rearrangements. Entries here come from immuneACCESS through TCRdb and include only in-frame sequences with V and J called. Some clones fail to appear in such tables; in the studies checked, an unresolved V gene covers under half of the shortfall, and the cause of the remainder is unknown. V and J calls and clone size are copied from that table; D and trimming were computed from the DNA. This sample lists about 360,000 clones; approximately 86% were detected once. The ten largest account for just over 7% of the sample.

The record originates from a study of blood T cell repertoires in COVID-19 (TCRdb year 2020). Background on the whole study: Collaborator samples came from the United States, Italy and Spain and covered acute and convalescent phases of COVID-19. The dataset comprised deeply sampled blood TCRbeta repertoires from subjects exposed to, actively infected with, or recovered from COVID-19. The material from the prospective study consisted of cDNA or gDNA derived from T cells, B-cell-depleted T cells, or PBMCs. The samples were drawn from the first 160 participants of the ongoing ImmuneRACE study and from over 950 subjects provided by 6 global collaborators. A freely available public database, intended as a resource for researchers studying the immune response to SARS-CoV-2, is where the repertoires were released. Where HLA class I and class II types were available, the types were taken from metadata supplied by the sample provider, not from assay-based typing. The sample metadata nearly always contained a de-identified subject ID, COVID-19 status, age in years and sex. What the research found in general, with its limitations: The amount of clinical and demographic metadata varied by source and participant and was provided uncurated.

In Seattle, one collaborating source enrolled patients while the infection was active and tracked those patients longitudinally over the course of disease. Collaborating institutions collected whole blood in K2EDTA tubes following their own protocols. For TCRbeta analysis, collaborators shipped samples as frozen whole blood, isolated PBMCs, or DNA extracted from either of those sample types. Looking up the germline V gene (reference sequence) yields CDR1 SEHNR and CDR2 FQNEAQ. V is trimmed back by 4 bases and J by 7 bases, and the junction contains 8 bases that no gene match accounts for. The CDR3 sequence holds 15 residues, the cysteine and phenylalanine included. Kept here is only the CDR3 DNA, which spans 45 bases and is read in frame from base 1.

The clonotype originates from an older woman with COVID-19, enrolled during active disease. The chain is encoded by TRBV7-9 joined to TRBJ1-5; TRBD1 fits 9 bases in the junction. What was sequenced was peripheral blood. The sequenced DNA is TGTGCCAGCAGCTCCCTCCGGGACAGGGACCAGCCCCAGCATTTT. This is translated as CASSSLRDRDQPQHF.